Below, 27 T cell receptor beta chains from the same sample are listed, as sequenced in a study of blood T cell repertoires in COVID-19 (dated by TCRdb to about 2020). Libraries were constructed by the immunoSEQ multiplex PCR assay. TCRdb provides this immuneACCESS table in a form limited to in-frame rearrangements. Some clones are lacking; in checked studies, under half of them reflect an unresolved V gene, and why the rest are absent is not known. The sample data list approximately 150,000 clones, and about four fifths of these were observed just once. The ten largest make up approximately 7.6% of the sample. Material for sequencing was peripheral blood. These receptors all stem from a woman aged 60 to 75 with COVID-19, enrolled during active disease.

V and J are TRBV27 and TRBJ2-1; D is possibly TRBD2 (7 bases). This CDR3 spans 16 amino acids. Trimming removed 5 bases at V and 0 bases at J, with 14 bases between. The germline V gene encodes CDR1 MNHEY and CDR2 SMNVEV (reference sequence). The CDR3 sequence: CASSSLGGGSYNEQFF. CDR3 sequence (DNA): TGTGCCAGCAGTAGCCTAGGGGGGGGCTCCTACAATGAGCAGTTCTTC.

The chain recombines TRBV28 with TRBJ1-4; 7 bases map to TRBD1. The ends lost 6 bases at V and 2 bases at J; junction bases unmatched: 12. The CDR3 contains 17 residues. Germline values: CDR1 MDHEN, CDR2 SYDVKM. The CDR3, as DNA: TGTGCCAGCAGCTTAGACCTCAAGGGACAGACTAATGAAAAACTGTTTTTT. This gives the protein CASSLDLKGQTNEKLFF.

The chain employs TRBV6-2 or TRBV6-3 and TRBJ1-1, with 8 nucleotides matching TRBD1. With 2 bases clipped from V and 6 bases from J, the junction kept 11 bases outside the gene matches. The CDR3 loop spans 16 amino acids. Germline V gene data show CDR1 as MNHEY and CDR2 as SVGEGT. The CDR3 sequence: CASSYHGQGGESEAFF. The DNA of the CDR3 is TGTGCCAGCAGTTACCATGGACAGGGCGGAGAGTCTGAAGCTTTCTTT.

The chain employs TRBV3-1 (or the pseudogene TRBV3-2) and TRBJ2-1; TRBD2 matches at 13 bases. V was pared by 4 bases and J by 6 bases, with 9 bases of the junction left unmatched. CDR1 LGHDT and CDR2 YNNKEL come from the germline V gene (reference sequence). The CDR3 is 17 amino acids. The CDR3 DNA reads TGTGCCAGCAGCCTCGGACTAGCGGGAGCGGCGGGCAATGAGCAGTTCTTC. It encodes CASSLGLAGAAGNEQFF.

The gene calls are TRBV28 and TRBJ1-5; TRBD1 agrees at 12 bases. The CDR3 covers 16 residues. Trimming cost V 1 base and J 5 bases; bases outside gene matches: 3. Germline assignment: CDR1 MDHEN and CDR2 SYDVKM. Written as DNA, the CDR3 is TGTGCCAGCAGTTTATTAGGGACAGGGGGCGATCAGCCCCAGCATTTT. Its translation is CASSLLGTGGDQPQHF.

The rearrangement links TRBV10-3 to TRBJ1-2; TRBD1 matches at 10 bases. This CDR3 comprises 16 residues. CDR1 and CDR2 (germline): ENHRY, SYGVKD. V shed 3 bases and J 4 bases; nucleotides not matched to a gene: 8. CDR3 in amino acids: CAISDIDRGRSYGYTF. In nucleotides, the CDR3 is TGTGCCATCAGTGATATAGACAGGGGGCGCAGCTATGGCTACACCTTC.

This chain connects TRBV11-2 to TRBJ1-1; TRBD1 matches at 8 bases. V lost 6 bases, J lost 4 bases, and 13 bases stayed unmatched. Germline V gives CDR1 SGHAT, CDR2 FQNNGV. The CDR3 totals 16 residues. CDR3 nucleotides: TGTGCCAGCAGATCTGGACAGGGCGGCTCTACCACTGAAGCTTTCTTT. Amino acids: CASRSGQGGSTTEAFF.

The V gene is TRBV7-2, the J gene TRBJ2-4; 11 positions agree with TRBD2. V trimming: 4 bases; J trimming: 7 bases; junction bases outside the gene matches: 12. Germline V gene sequence: CDR1 SGHTA, CDR2 FQGNSA. The CDR3 is 17 residues long. The CDR3: CASSSSTSGSFGNIQYF. The CDR3, as DNA: TGTGCCAGCAGCTCCTCCACTAGCGGGAGTTTTGGGAACATTCAGTACTTC.

Only one count was recorded for this clone. This chain joins TRBV6-5 and TRBJ2-7, with D uncertain. The CDR3 length is 11 residues. Germline V CDR1 and CDR2: MNHEY, SVGAGI. V shed 6 bases and J shed 4 bases, with 7 bases lying between them. The CDR3 DNA follows: TGTGCCAGCAGCTTAGAATACGAGCAGTACTTC. This gives the protein CASSLEYEQYF.

This rearrangement joins TRBV19 to TRBJ2-2; maybe TRBD2 (5 bases). The CDR3 runs to 12 residues. Germline CDR1 is LNHDA and CDR2 is SQIVND (reference sequence). Trimming shortened V by 5 bases and J by 9 bases, and 10 bases separated the two germline ends. CDR3 in amino acids: CASSFEGWELFF. In nucleotides, the CDR3 is TGTGCCAGTAGTTTTGAGGGCTGGGAGCTGTTTTTT. The full variable domain, with the rest looked up from reference TRBV19 and TRBJ2-2, is DGGITQSPKYLFRKEGQNVTLSCEQNLNHDAMYWYRQDPGQGLRLIYYSQIVNDFQKGDIAEGYSVSREKKESFPLTVTSAQKNPTAFYLCASSFEGWELFFGEGSRLTVL.

In DNA, the CDR3 is TGTGCCAGCAGCCCGGACAGGGCCTACAATGAGCAGTTCTTC. This sequence encodes CASSPDRAYNEQFF. The rearrangement uses TRBV11-2 and TRBJ2-1, with TRBD1 matching over 8 bases. This CDR3 has 14 amino acids. Germline trimming cut 5 bases from V and 2 bases from J; bases unmatched to any gene: 2. CDR1 SGHAT and CDR2 FQNNGV come from the germline V gene. The whole variable domain, filled in from reference TRBV11-2 and TRBJ2-1, reads EAGVAQSPRYKIIEKRQSVAFWCNPISGHATLYWYQQILGQGPKLLIQFQNNGVVDDSQLPKDRFSAERLKGVDSTLKIQPAKLEDSAVYLCASSPDRAYNEQFFGPGTRLTVL.

A single count supports this clone. The chain joins TRBV5-8 to TRBJ2-1; D possibly corresponds to TRBD2 (5 bases). Trimming pared 0 bases from V and 2 bases from J, leaving 9 bases between. The CDR3 contains 15 residues. Germline values: CDR1 SGHTS, CDR2 YDEGEE. CDR3 protein: CASSLGTGTYNEQFF. Here the CDR3 DNA reads TGTGCCAGCAGCTTGGGGACGGGAACCTACAATGAGCAGTTCTTC. Full variable domain (outside the CDR3, taken from reference TRBV5-8 and TRBJ2-1): EAGVTQSPTHLIKTRGQQATLRCSPISGHTSVYWYQQALGLGLQFLLWYDEGEERNRGNFPPRFSGRQFPNYSSELNVNALELEDSALYLCASSLGTGTYNEQFFGPGTRLTVL.

V and J are TRBV27 and TRBJ2-7; the D gene is possibly TRBD2 (5 bases). The germline V gene has CDR1 MNHEY and CDR2 SMNVEV (reference sequence). This CDR3 region has 17 residues. V was cut by 6 bases and J by 7 bases, with 28 bases left in between. In DNA form, the CDR3 reads TGTGCCAGCAGGCATAAGGCCGCCGGGGATCCGGTTGGAGAGCAGTACTTC. This gives the protein CASRHKAAGDPVGEQYF.

V is TRBV19 and J is TRBJ2-4; D is perhaps TRBD1 (6 bases). Trimming left V 5 bases short and J 5 bases short, with 10 bases between. The CDR3 has 13 amino acids. Germline CDR1 reads LNHDA; CDR2 reads SQIVND (reference sequence). Here the CDR3 DNA reads TGTGCCAGTAGTCCGGACAGAGAAAACATTCAGTACTTC. Translated: CASSPDRENIQYF.

The chain uses TRBV15 and TRBJ2-1; 8 bases are a match to TRBD2. This CDR3 spans 15 amino acids. V gave up 1 base and J gave up 8 bases; unmatched junction bases: 7. The germline V gene encodes CDR1 LNHNV and CDR2 YYDKDF (reference sequence). The DNA for the CDR3 is TGTGCCACCAGCAGAGCACCGGGACTAGGATATGAGCAGTTCTTC. Translation gives CATSRAPGLGYEQFF.

This clone showed up just a few times. This chain joins TRBV5-1 and TRBJ1-1, with TRBD1 identical over 9 bases. The length of the CDR3 is 15 residues. CDR1 is SGHRS and CDR2 is YFSETQ in the germline V gene. The trim removed 3 bases at V and 1 base at J, leaving 4 bases unmatched. In nucleotides, the CDR3 is TGCGCCAGCAGCTCCCGGACAGGGGAGAACACTGAAGCTTTCTTT. It yields the protein CASSSRTGENTEAFF.

The chain uses TRBV28 and TRBJ1-4; TRBD1 is a possible D gene (6 bases). Germline V gene sequence: CDR1 MDHEN, CDR2 SYDVKM. V was clipped by 4 bases and J by 14 bases, with 29 bases between them. CDR3 length: 17 amino acids. DNA of the CDR3: TGTGCCAGCAGTTCATCTAGTCGGGGGGGCTCTCCTGTATTGCTGTTTTTT. This codes for CASSSSSRGGSPVLLFF.

This clone was recorded once. The chain has TRBV5-1 and TRBJ2-2; 8 bases are shared with TRBD1. This CDR3 region has 15 residues. With V trimmed by 3 bases and J by 6 bases, 7 bases remained unmatched. Germline V CDR1 and CDR2: SGHRS, YFSETQ. CDR3 residues: CASSSSGGSPGELFF. CDR3 DNA sequence: TGCGCCAGCAGCTCATCAGGGGGCTCGCCCGGGGAGCTGTTTTTT. Supplemented by reference TRBV5-1 and TRBJ2-2, the full variable domain reads KAGVTQTPRYLIKTRGQQVTLSCSPISGHRSVSWYQQTPGQGLQFLFEYFSETQRNKGNFPGRFSGRQFSNSRSEMNVSTLELGDSALYLCASSSSGGSPGELFFGEGSRLTVL.

This rearrangement joins TRBV28 to TRBJ1-2; a weak D match, TRBD1 (5 bases). Germline CDR1 reads MDHEN; CDR2 reads SYDVKM. V lost 2 bases to trimming and J lost 4 bases, with 11 bases between them. CDR3 size: 14 residues. The CDR3 DNA is TGTGCCAGCAGTTTAAAGGGGCTCCGCTATGGCTACACCTTC. Translated: CASSLKGLRYGYTF.

This clone has only one observation. The V call is TRBV27, the J call TRBJ2-7; 8 positions match TRBD2. J lost 5 bases, V lost 1 base, and 7 bases had no gene match. Germline lookup yields CDR1 MNHEY and CDR2 SMNVEV (reference sequence). The CDR3 is 15 residues long. The CDR3: CASSLWTGRDHEQYF. The CDR3 DNA sequence: TGTGCCAGCAGTTTATGGACCGGGAGGGATCACGAGCAGTACTTC.

This clone was observed once. V usage is TRBV11-2 and J usage is TRBJ1-2, with D hard to call. The V end was cut by 5 bases, the J end by 4 bases, with 23 bases between. The CDR3 has 17 amino acids. Germline values: CDR1 SGHAT, CDR2 FQNNGV. CDR3 nucleotides: TGTGCCAGCAGCCAATCGACGGCTCCTATTCTAGGCTATGGCTACACCTTC. This sequence encodes CASSQSTAPILGYGYTF.

The rearrangement joins TRBV7-8 to TRBJ2-1; 11 positions match TRBD2. Per germline, CDR1 SGHVS and CDR2 FQNEAQ. The CDR3 is 15 residues long. V gave up 6 bases and J gave up 8 bases; unmatched junction bases: 9. This chain's CDR3 is CASSFSGRARDEQFF. In DNA form, the CDR3 reads TGTGCCAGCAGTTTTAGCGGGAGGGCCAGGGATGAGCAGTTCTTC. Full variable domain (outside the CDR3, taken from reference TRBV7-8 and TRBJ2-1): GAGVSQSPRYKVAKRGQDVALRCDPISGHVSLFWYQQALGQGPEFLTYFQNEAQLDKSGLPSDRFFAERPEGSVSTLKIQRTQQEDSAVYLCASSFSGRARDEQFFGPGTRLTVL.

This clone came up a few times. This rearrangement joins TRBV7-9 to TRBJ1-3, with a possible D match to TRBD1 (6 bases). Germline V gene lookup returns CDR1 SEHNR and CDR2 FQNEAQ (reference sequence). This CDR3 comprises 16 residues. Trimming cost V 1 base and J 3 bases, with 13 bases left between them. This CDR3 is CASSLGDPGDGNTIYF. In nucleotides, the CDR3 is TGTGCCAGCAGCTTAGGGGACCCAGGGGATGGAAACACCATATATTTT.

The chain combines TRBV23-1 with TRBJ1-4; D gene ambiguous. TRBV23-1 is treated as an ORF (open reading frame) with a function not yet certain. V was clipped by 4 bases and J by 0 bases, with 9 bases between them. The CDR3 loop spans 15 amino acids. CDR3 coding DNA: TGCGCCAGCAGTCTCTCGTTTGCAACTAATGAAAAACTGTTTTTT. This codes for CASSLSFATNEKLFF.

The V gene is TRBV5-1, the J gene TRBJ1-2, with 7 bases fitting TRBD1. There are 15 residues in the CDR3. CDR1 is SGHRS and CDR2 is YFSETQ in the germline V gene. V lost 0 bases to trimming and J lost 4 bases; unmatched junction nucleotides: 6. The CDR3 is CASSLGTGEPYGYTF. The CDR3 DNA is TGCGCCAGCAGCTTGGGGACAGGAGAACCCTATGGCTACACCTTC.

This chain joins TRBV6-5 and TRBJ2-1, with a weak D call TRBD1 (6 bases). The CDR3 sequence is 11 residues long. Germline V CDR1 and CDR2: MNHEY, SVGAGI. The V end was cut by 5 bases, the J end by 13 bases, with 12 bases between. The CDR3 nucleotides read TGTGCCAGCAGTCCGGGGACACCCCAGTTCTTC. As protein: CASSPGTPQFF.

The chain is built from TRBV18 and TRBJ1-5; no clear D. The CDR3 has 15 residues. The V gene's germline CDR1 is KGHSH and CDR2 LQKENI. V lost 2 bases to trimming and J lost 0 bases, with 8 bases between them. CDR3 nucleotides: TGTGCCAGCTCACCAACGAGAGATAGCAATCAGCCCCAGCATTTT. Translation gives CASSPTRDSNQPQHF.